A single sample gave rise to the 17 T cell receptor beta chains below, sequenced in a study of blood T cell repertoires in COVID-19 (TCRdb year 2020). Libraries were constructed by the immunoSEQ multiplex PCR assay. Not all clones reach the TCRdb copy of this immuneACCESS table, which keeps in-frame sequences only. Checked studies attribute under half of the gap to unresolved V genes and leave the rest unexplained. The sample data list around 130,000 clones, and about nine tenths of these were observed just once. The ten largest clones take up roughly 4% of the sample. Sequenced: peripheral blood. The source is a man between 40 and 49 years old with acute or convalescent COVID-19.

This clone has only a few counts. The gene calls are TRBV19 and TRBJ1-1; D is unclear. The CDR3 consists of 15 residues. In germline, CDR1 is LNHDA, CDR2 SQIVND (reference sequence). The V gene lost 2 bases and the J gene lost 1 base, with 11 bases spanning the gap. The CDR3 region is CASSILRAGNTEAFF. For the CDR3, the DNA is TGTGCCAGTAGTATATTGCGGGCTGGGAACACTGAAGCTTTCTTT.

The chain employs TRBV6-6 and TRBJ2-5; 7 bases are a match to TRBD2. The junction had 5 bases not matched to a gene; V was cut back by 7 bases and J by 6 bases. Germline V lookup: CDR1 MNHNY, CDR2 SVGAGI (reference sequence). The length of the CDR3 is 12 residues. The CDR3 protein is CASTGGEKTQYF. As DNA, the CDR3 is TGTGCCAGCACTGGGGGGGAAAAGACCCAGTACTTC.

This clone was detected once. This chain connects TRBV19 to TRBJ1-3, with TRBD1 matching over 8 bases. The CDR3 loop spans 18 amino acids. Germline trimming cut 0 bases from V and 0 bases from J; bases unmatched to any gene: 7. Germline lookup yields CDR1 LNHDA and CDR2 SQIVND (reference sequence). The CDR3 bases are TGTGCCAGTAGTATAGATCTCGGGACAGGAAACTCTGGAAACACCATATATTTT. Translated, it gives CASSIDLGTGNSGNTIYF.

The chain employs TRBV6-2 or TRBV6-3 and TRBJ1-2, with D possibly matching TRBD1 (6 bases). Germline CDR1 reads MNHEY; CDR2 reads SVGEGT. Trimming took off 2 bases at V and 4 bases at J, with 11 bases between the two ends. This CDR3 has 14 residues. The CDR3, as DNA: TGTGCCAGCAGTTACAGCGACAGGTTCTATGGCTACACCTTC. It encodes CASSYSDRFYGYTF.

The V call is TRBV7-2, the J call TRBJ2-3; 7 nucleotides match TRBD2. The CDR3 totals 15 residues. Germline CDR1 is SGHTA and CDR2 is FQGNSA. J was trimmed by 4 bases and V by 3 bases; bases with no gene match: 7. The CDR3 region has the DNA TGTGCCAGCAGCTTCGGCGGGGGTTGGTCAGATACGCAGTATTTT. This gives the protein CASSFGGGWSDTQYF. Full variable domain (missing parts from reference TRBV7-2 and TRBJ2-3): GAGVSQSPSNKVTEKGKDVELRCDPISGHTALYWYRQSLGQGLEFLIYFQGNSAPDKSGLPSDRFSAERTGGSVSTLTIQRTQQEDSAVYLCASSFGGGWSDTQYFGPGTRLTVL.

The rearrangement uses TRBV30 and TRBJ1-1; D unclear. The ends were cut back, 1 base at V and 10 bases at J, with 13 bases in the middle. Germline CDR1 is GTSNPN and CDR2 is SVGIG (reference sequence). The CDR3 runs 12 residues. CDR3 in DNA: TGTGCCTGGAGTGAAAGCGGGGTTGGAGCTTTCTTT. It codes for CAWSESGVGAFF.

The J gene is TRBJ1-6, the V gene TRBV19; 7 bases align to TRBD1. V shed 4 bases and J 0 bases; nucleotides not matched to a gene: 3. CDR3 size: 16 residues. Germline CDR1 is LNHDA and CDR2 is SQIVND (reference sequence). CDR3 loop: CASSTQGSSYNSPLHF. As DNA, the CDR3 is TGTGCCAGTAGTACACAGGGGAGCTCCTATAATTCACCCCTCCACTTT.

The chain is built from TRBV7-2 and TRBJ2-7; D is uncertain. Trimming stripped 1 base from V and 0 bases from J, with 13 bases between. The V gene's germline CDR1 is SGHTA and CDR2 FQGNSA. The CDR3 consists of 16 residues. The CDR3 nucleotides are TGTGCCAGCAGCTTAGGAATGGCCCCCCTCTCCTACGAGCAGTACTTC. It encodes CASSLGMAPLSYEQYF.

CDR3 protein: CASSSQGAAYEQYF. The DNA for the CDR3 is TGTGCCAGCAGCTCTCAGGGGGCGGCCTACGAGCAGTACTTC. The rearrangement uses TRBV7-2 and TRBJ2-7; 8 bases are a match to TRBD1. There are 14 residues in the CDR3. The V gene's germline CDR1 is SGHTA and CDR2 FQGNSA. The junction had 4 bases not matched to a gene; V was cut back by 4 bases and J by 2 bases.

This chain joins TRBV4-3 and TRBJ1-6; D remains ambiguous. V was clipped by 9 bases and J by 7 bases, with 22 bases between them. Germline V CDR1 and CDR2: LGHNA, YSLEER. The CDR3 covers 16 residues. CDR3 bases: TGCGCCAGTCTCAAAGATAGGTGGGCACTGAATTCACCCCTCCACTTT. Protein product: CASLKDRWALNSPLHF.

This clone was counted only a few times. The chain employs TRBV11-2 and TRBJ1-2; 7 bases are shared with TRBD1. Germline CDR1 SGHAT, CDR2 FQNNGV. The length of the CDR3 is 13 residues. Trimming cost V 6 bases and J 3 bases; bases outside gene matches: 4. The CDR3 DNA reads TGTGCCAGCAGTCGGGACAGAGACTATGGCTACACCTTC. Residues: CASSRDRDYGYTF.

The chain combines TRBV5-6 with TRBJ2-7, with D tentatively TRBD2 (5 bases). V was cut by 1 base and J by 2 bases, with 10 bases left in between. Germline assignment: CDR1 SGHDT and CDR2 YYEEEE. The CDR3 is 14 amino acids. CDR3 DNA sequence: TGTGCCAGCAGCTTGTCGGACTCGCCCTACGAGCAGTACTTC. Amino acids: CASSLSDSPYEQYF.

The V gene is TRBV10-1, the J gene TRBJ1-2; 7 positions match TRBD1. This CDR3 is 13 amino acids long. The germline gives CDR1 WNHNN, CDR2 SYGVQD (reference sequence). V trimming: 5 bases; J trimming: 5 bases; junction bases outside the gene matches: 5. The CDR3 sequence: CASSPDRTYGYTF. The CDR3 nucleotides read TGCGCCAGCAGTCCGGACAGGACGTATGGCTACACCTTC.

The chain links TRBV18 to TRBJ2-7; D call uncertain. Trimming cost V 3 bases and J 0 bases, with 9 bases left between them. Germline loops: CDR1 KGHSH, CDR2 LQKENI. This CDR3 comprises 14 residues. CDR3 sequence: CASSPKADSYEQYF. Here the CDR3 DNA reads TGTGCCAGCTCACCTAAGGCGGACTCCTACGAGCAGTACTTC.

V usage is TRBV4-2 and J usage is TRBJ1-6; 9 bases match TRBD1. Per germline, CDR1 LGHNA and CDR2 YNFKEQ. V trimming: 3 bases; J trimming: 5 bases; junction bases outside the gene matches: 2. The CDR3 runs to 15 residues. The chain's CDR3 is CASSQGQGHNSPLHF. The CDR3, as DNA: TGTGCCAGCAGCCAGGGACAGGGCCATAATTCACCCCTCCACTTT.

This chain links TRBV6-1 with TRBJ1-4, with 7 nucleotides matching TRBD1. CDR3 size: 16 residues. V lost 3 bases, J lost 4 bases, and 8 bases stayed unmatched. Germline-derived CDR1 and CDR2 are MNHNS and SASEGT. Written as DNA, the CDR3 is TGTGCCAGCAGTGACCCCGGGACAGCTAATAATGAAAAACTGTTTTTT. Translated: CASSDPGTANNEKLFF.

The chain carries TRBV12-5 and TRBJ1-1; D uncertain. The CDR3 has 12 residues. Trimming pared 2 bases from V and 11 bases from J, leaving 12 bases between. The germline V gene encodes CDR1 LGHNT and CDR2 FRNRAP. The DNA of the CDR3 is TGTGCTAGTGGTTTGAAGGAGGGTGCGGCTTTCTTT. This codes for CASGLKEGAAFF.